One and the same sample provided the 2 T cell receptor beta chains below, sequenced in a study of T cells expressing NK-cell markers. No DNA is given; TCRdb re-called the 5' RACE reads and lists each CDR3 protein once. The ten most abundant clones cover approximately 18% of a sample with some 110,000 distinct CDR3 sequences. The sequenced material came from blood T cells: a sorted CD56 or NKG2C T cell subset, CD4+ or CD8+ T cells, or bulk PBMC T cells (not recorded which). The origin of the receptors is a woman aged 18 to 75 in good health.

V gene TRBV7-2 combines with J gene TRBJ2-2. The CDR3 spans 13 residues. Germline lookup yields CDR1 SGHTA and CDR2 FQGNSA. The chain's CDR3 is CASSFLFAGELFF. The complete variable domain, with remaining parts taken from reference TRBV7-2 and TRBJ2-2, reads GAGVSQSPSNKVTEKGKDVELRCDPISGHTALYWYRQSLGQGLEFLIYFQGNSAPDKSGLPSDRFSAERTGGSVSTLTIQRTQQEDSAVYLCASSFLFAGELFFGEGSRLTVL.

The rearrangement links TRBV3-1 to TRBJ2-3. CDR1 LGHDT and CDR2 YNNKEL come from the germline V gene (reference sequence). The CDR3 is 16 residues long. CDR3 region: CASSQPYSLTEDTQYF.